This T cell receptor beta chain comes out of a study of T cells in Graves' hyperthyroidism and ophthalmopathy. About the study: Peripheral blood samples were taken at initial diagnosis, prior to any treatment.

In this sample, this clonotype turned up a few times. Its cognate antigen is unknown. Amplified regions were TCR beta CDR3 sequences from RNA transcripts. Initially, a first-round RT-PCR of the TCR CDR3 employed the HTBI primer set. MiXCR was run by TCRdb on the multiplex PCR reads, yielding one entry per CDR3 protein. Among a few hundred thousand distinct CDR3 sequences listed, roughly 15% were seen once. Study-wide points: Most clonotypes expanded in thyroid above 0.001 were likewise present in blood.

Active moderate-to-severe ophthalmopathy, Clinical Activity Score at least 3, NOSPECS at least 4, under 3 months' duration. Extraction of PBMCs used about 9.2 ml of fresh peripheral blood. This receptor was taken from a woman aged 40 to 50 with Graves' ophthalmopathy. Sequencing input: blood.

The CDR3 here is CASSLLSGINTGELFF. The CDR3 nucleotides read TGCGCCAGCAGCTTGTTGTCAGGGATAAACACCGGGGAGCTGTTTTTT. The chain combines TRBV5-1 with TRBJ2-2, with D possibly TRBD1 on 5 matching bases. V lost 1 base, J lost 2 bases, and 12 bases lay in between. The CDR3 is 16 residues long. From germline, CDR1 is SGHRS and CDR2 YFSETQ.